Each of the 6 T cell receptor beta chains below was sequenced from the same sample in a study of CD8 T cells in ankylosing spondylitis. Their antigens are not known. MiXCR, run by TCRdb on the 5' RACE reads, gives a single entry per CDR3 protein. The table has around 770,000 distinct CDR3 sequences, about an eighth seen once; the top ten hold more than 0.5%. Study outcomes and limitations: A motif in TCR beta, a set of eight highly homologous variants, appeared characteristic of ankylosing spondylitis blood.

Sequencing was performed on blood, either unsorted or a sorted T cell fraction (not recorded which). The receptors were gathered from a male donor with ankylosing spondylitis.

The chain uses TRBV20-1 and TRBJ2-7; D is possibly TRBD2 (6 bases). Trimming took off 4 bases at V and 7 bases at J, with 11 bases between the two ends. Germline V gene sequence: CDR1 DFQATT, CDR2 SNEGSKA (reference sequence). The CDR3 consists of 11 residues. The CDR3 spells CSATVEGEQYF. As DNA, the CDR3 is TGCAGTGCTACTGTGGAGGGGGAGCAGTACTTC.

The genes are TRBV3-1 and TRBJ2-2; D unresolved. CDR1 is LGHDT, CDR2 YNNKEL, per germline (reference sequence). The CDR3 is 14 residues long. V shed 3 bases and J shed 4 bases, with 9 bases lying between them. CDR3 amino acids: CASSHGSTTGELFF. The CDR3 region has the DNA TGTGCCAGCAGCCATGGTTCTACCACCGGGGAGCTGTTTTTT.

This chain links TRBV7-9 with TRBJ1-5; TRBD1 is a possible D gene (5 bases). This CDR3 is 16 amino acids long. The germline V gene has CDR1 SEHNR and CDR2 FQNEAQ (reference sequence). Trimming took 4 bases from V and 1 from J, leaving 14 bases between them. The CDR3, as DNA: TGTGCCAGCAGCTCCGACTTTGGGGGAAGCAATCAGCCCCAGCATTTT. This gives the protein CASSSDFGGSNQPQHF.

This clonotype was recorded a few times. The CDR3 here is CASSPQGADTDTQYF. The CDR3, as DNA: TGCGCCAGCAGCCCACAGGGGGCAGACACAGATACGCAGTATTTT. The chain has TRBV5-1 and TRBJ2-3, with 9 bases fitting TRBD1. Per germline, CDR1 SGHRS and CDR2 YFSETQ. The CDR3 contains 15 residues. The V and J ends lost 4 bases and 2 bases, in that order; junction bases with no gene match: 5. Full variable domain (remainder filled in from reference TRBV5-1 and TRBJ2-3): KAGVTQTPRYLIKTRGQQVTLSCSPISGHRSVSWYQQTPGQGLQFLFEYFSETQRNKGNFPGRFSGRQFSNSRSEMNVSTLELGDSALYLCASSPQGADTDTQYFGPGTRLTVL.

CDR3 region: CAPPSHYEQYF. In DNA, the CDR3 is TGCGCTCCTCCATCTCACTACGAGCAGTACTTC. This sequence joins TRBV10-1 and TRBJ2-7; D uncertain. Germline CDR1 WNHNN, CDR2 SYGVQD (reference sequence). The CDR3 consists of 11 residues.

The table lists this clonotype with a few counts. The chain combines TRBV20-1 with TRBJ1-1; D not resolved. From germline, CDR1 is DFQATT and CDR2 SNEGSKA (reference sequence). Trimming removed 2 bases at V and 4 bases at J, with 8 bases between. The CDR3 runs to 12 residues. The CDR3 spells CSARLGFTEAFF. CDR3 DNA: TGCAGTGCTAGACTGGGATTCACTGAAGCTTTCTTT.